Listed here is a single T cell receptor (beta chain). Its specificity is unknown. The same CDR3 is also encoded by other DNA sequences in this sample. The repertoire was sequenced with immunoSEQ multiplex PCR; TCRdb's copy has only in-frame clones and lacks some. Of more than 2,000,000 clones detected, just over 90% appear once; the ten largest clones hold 0.14%. This sample was taken from a study of shared clonotypes between healthy human individuals. About the study: Three CD4 naive, three CD4 memory, two CD8 naive and one CD8 memory plate were used per donor.

The CDR3 covers 16 residues. V lost 4 bases and J lost 8; bases outside the gene matches: 12. Looked up from germline, CDR1 is MNHEY and CDR2 is SMNVEV (reference sequence). Study-wide points: Depth was large, yet rarefaction showed that sorted-subset sequencing was incomplete. It was expected that sequencing depth would affect clonotype sharing among donors. Researchers sampled blood only, noting tissue repertoires likely differ.

This receptor was obtained from a man younger than 30 in good health. Sample: naive CD4+ T cells sorted from blood. Subset indicated: CD45RA+ positively selected. The V call is TRBV27, the J call TRBJ2-2, with TRBD1 matching 8 bases. The DNA for the CDR3 is TGTGCCAGCAGTTCCCGGACAGGGTTTTTTACGGGGGAGCTGTTTTTT. Amino acid sequence: CASSSRTGFFTGELFF.